What follows are 30 T cell receptor beta chains derived from one specimen sequenced in a study of T cell repertoires in cytomegalovirus infection. TCRdb re-called the reads through MiXCR, storing one row per CDR3 protein. Among about 250,000 distinct CDR3 sequences listed, roughly an eighth were seen once. Specimen: PBMCs. All receptors derive from a human donor in good health (CMV status not recorded). Some clones in this sample may be carry-over from other donors' samples.

This clonotype showed up many times. The rearrangement joins TRBV11-3 to TRBJ2-2, with 10 bases identical to TRBD1. Looked up from germline, CDR1 is SGHNT and CDR2 is YENEEA. The ends lost 8 bases at V and 6 bases at J; junction bases unmatched: 3. This CDR3 comprises 13 residues. This CDR3 is CASGDRGPGELFF. CDR3 in DNA: TGTGCCAGCGGAGACAGGGGGCCCGGGGAGCTGTTTTTT.

This clonotype occurred many times. The chain joins TRBV7-9 to TRBJ1-1; weak D call: TRBD1 (5 bases). Germline V gene sequence: CDR1 SEHNR, CDR2 FQNEAQ (reference sequence). The CDR3 runs to 15 residues. Trimming stripped 1 base from V and 1 base from J, with 10 bases between. CDR3 loop: CASSLGAGRNTEAFF. CDR3 DNA: TGTGCCAGCAGCTTAGGGGCAGGGCGGAACACTGAAGCTTTCTTT.

The genes are TRBV4-3 and TRBJ1-5; 8 positions match TRBD1. J lost 6 bases, V lost 2 bases, and 12 bases had no gene match. The CDR3 has 17 residues. Per germline, CDR1 LGHNA and CDR2 YSLEER. The CDR3 is CASSQSTLRGRGQPQHF. In DNA form, the CDR3 reads TGCGCCAGCAGCCAAAGCACCCTCAGGGGGCGAGGTCAGCCCCAGCATTTT.

At least ten counts were recorded for this clonotype. The chain couples TRBV6-5 to TRBJ1-3; D is uncertain. The CDR3 is made up of 14 amino acids. V lost 6 bases and J 2 bases, leaving 11 bases between the germline ends. CDR1 MNHEY and CDR2 SVGAGI come from the germline V gene. This CDR3 is CASSPTRPGNTIYF. The CDR3 nucleotides are TGTGCCAGCAGCCCTACTCGACCTGGAAACACCATATATTTT.

The V and J genes are TRBV4-2 and TRBJ2-3, with TRBD2 identical over 7 bases. There are 19 residues in the CDR3. Germline-derived CDR1 and CDR2 are LGHNA and YNFKEQ. V dropped 0 bases and J dropped 4; count of bases not matched to a gene: 16. This CDR3 is CASSQDPTSAGVGPDTQYF. The CDR3 DNA sequence: TGTGCCAGCAGCCAAGACCCTACCTCGGCGGGAGTGGGCCCAGATACGCAGTATTTT.

This clonotype was recorded at least ten times. The V gene is TRBV25-1, the J gene TRBJ2-1; 14 bases match TRBD2. The V gene's germline CDR1 is MGHDK and CDR2 SYGVNS. The CDR3 has 18 residues. V shed 1 base, J shed 10 bases, and the junction held 12 bases outside the gene matches. For the CDR3, the DNA is TGTGCCAGCAGTGAATCGGGGACTAGCGGGAGTGGGGCAGAGGAGCAGTTCTTC. Translation: CASSESGTSGSGAEEQFF.

The gene calls are TRBV12-3 or TRBV12-4 and TRBJ2-5; D not resolved. The V gene lost 3 bases and the J gene lost 1 base, with 6 bases spanning the gap. The CDR3 covers 13 residues. The CDR3 bases are TGTGCCAGCAGTTTTACAGTCCAAGAGACCCAGTACTTC. This translates into CASSFTVQETQYF.

The CDR3 spells CASSLTGTPNTIYF. The CDR3 DNA reads as TGTGCCAGCAGCCTGACGGGGACTCCAAACACCATATATTTT. The gene calls are TRBV14 and TRBJ1-3, with D perhaps TRBD1 (5 bases). The germline V gene has CDR1 SGHDN and CDR2 FVKESK. Trimming took 4 bases from V and 6 from J, leaving 13 bases between them. CDR3 length: 14 residues.

The V call is TRBV2, the J call TRBJ2-1, with D tentatively TRBD1 or TRBD2 (5 bases each). CDR3 length: 15 residues. V gave up 4 bases and J gave up 3 bases, with 13 bases separating them. Germline CDR1 SNHLY, CDR2 FYNNEI. The CDR3, as DNA: TGTGCCAGCAGTGCCAATCGAGGGGTCTACAATGAGCAGTTCTTC. Protein sequence: CASSANRGVYNEQFF.

In its sample, this clonotype was seen a few times. The chain recombines TRBV29-1 with TRBJ2-7; a possible D gene is TRBD2 (7 bases). Trimming left V 5 bases short and J 5 bases short, with 19 bases between. CDR3 length: 14 amino acids. The germline V gene has CDR1 SQVTM and CDR2 ANQGSEA. The CDR3, as DNA: TGCAGCGTTCTACCTTATCGGGGGGACAACGAGCAGTACTTC. Translation gives CSVLPYRGDNEQYF.

At least ten counts were recorded for this clonotype. The chain recombines TRBV7-9 with TRBJ2-5, with TRBD2 identical over 9 bases. V was pared by 7 bases and J by 5 bases, with 5 bases of the junction left unmatched. Germline CDR1 and CDR2: SEHNR and FQNEAQ (reference sequence). The CDR3 covers 13 residues. Here the CDR3 DNA reads TGTGCCAGCACCGTGGGGACTAGCGAGACCCAGTACTTC. Its protein is CASTVGTSETQYF.

The rearrangement joins TRBV6-1 to TRBJ1-1, with D unresolved. The CDR3 extends over 14 amino acids. Trimming stripped 1 base from V and 1 base from J, with 7 bases between. Germline V CDR1 and CDR2: MNHNS, SASEGT. The chain's CDR3 is CASSEGHGNTEAFF. CDR3 DNA: TGTGCCAGCAGTGAAGGGCACGGGAACACTGAAGCTTTCTTT.

A few counts support this clonotype. J is TRBJ2-7 and V is TRBV19, with D tentatively TRBD1 (5 bases). CDR1 is LNHDA, CDR2 SQIVND, per germline (reference sequence). The CDR3 has 14 amino acids. The V end was cut by 9 bases, the J end by 0 bases, with 15 bases between. CDR3 bases: TGTGCCAGCGGGCGGACAACCAGCTCCTACGAGCAGTACTTC. It encodes CASGRTTSSYEQYF. Variable domain in full (rest from reference TRBV19 and TRBJ2-7): DGGITQSPKYLFRKEGQNVTLSCEQNLNHDAMYWYRQDPGQGLRLIYYSQIVNDFQKGDIAEGYSVSREKKESFPLTVTSAQKNPTAFYLCASGRTTSSYEQYFGPGTRLTVT.

This clonotype was seen ten or more times. The rearrangement uses TRBV19 and TRBJ2-4; the D gene is possibly TRBD2 (6 bases). The CDR3 is made up of 15 amino acids. The V end was cut by 7 bases, the J end by 4 bases, with 17 bases between. The V gene's germline CDR1 is LNHDA and CDR2 SQIVND (reference sequence). CDR3 in amino acids: CASIDVAGLKNIQYF. CDR3 DNA: TGTGCCAGTATCGATGTGGCCGGACTAAAAAACATTCAGTACTTC.

This clonotype was observed a few times. This rearrangement joins TRBV4-3 to TRBJ1-2; D is undetermined. This CDR3 is 16 amino acids long. V lost 4 bases and J lost 0, with 15 bases in between. Germline lookup yields CDR1 LGHNA and CDR2 YSLEER. In nucleotides, the CDR3 is TGCGCCAGCAGCCGGAGCACCGGAGGCGCTAACTATGGCTACACCTTC. This codes for CASSRSTGGANYGYTF.

In this sample, this clonotype turned up a few times. The rearrangement links TRBV5-1 to TRBJ2-5; 10 bases map to TRBD2. After removal of 1 base from V and 1 base from J, the junction contained 1 base not matched to a gene. Per the germline V gene, CDR1 is SGHRS and CDR2 is YFSETQ. The CDR3 spans 15 residues. The CDR3 protein is CASSLTSGIQETQYF. The CDR3 DNA reads TGCGCCAGCAGCTTGACTAGCGGGATCCAAGAGACCCAGTACTTC.

This clonotype has ten or more counts. This sequence joins TRBV7-2 and TRBJ1-1; 8 bases align to TRBD1. Germline V gene data show CDR1 as SGHTA and CDR2 as FQGNSA. The length of the CDR3 is 14 residues. V trimming: 7 bases; J trimming: 6 bases; junction bases outside the gene matches: 10. The CDR3 loop is CASTRTGREAEAFF. The CDR3 DNA reads as TGTGCCAGCACCCGGACAGGGAGAGAGGCTGAAGCTTTCTTT.

On this clonotype itself: This may arise from a read error, as a much more abundant clone is one base away. The chain carries TRBV7-5 and TRBJ2-3; TRBD2 reflects the table's D call only, with no check against the DNA. TRBV7-5 has pseudogene status. This CDR3 contains 21 residues. For the CDR3, the DNA is TGTATCTCTGAGTCAGAGCCTCGGATGGACAATCTAGCGGGAGGAATAGATACGCAGTATTTT. It is translated as CISESEPRMDNLAGGIDTQYF.

There are many counts of this clonotype. The chain is built from TRBV28 and TRBJ2-3; weak D call: TRBD1 (6 bases). With 3 bases removed from V and 0 bases from J, the gap between germline ends came to 7 bases. Germline CDR1 reads MDHEN; CDR2 reads SYDVKM. This CDR3 has 14 amino acids. DNA of the CDR3: TGTGCCAGCAGTTTTGGACAGAGCACAGATACGCAGTATTTT. This sequence encodes CASSFGQSTDTQYF.

This clonotype was found many times. This rearrangement joins TRBV7-2 to TRBJ2-7, with TRBD2 matching 8 bases. Germline V gene data show CDR1 as SGHTA and CDR2 as FQGNSA. V gave up 5 bases and J gave up 6 bases; unmatched junction bases: 9. The CDR3 is made up of 14 amino acids. In DNA form, the CDR3 reads TGTGCCAGCAGCCCCTGGGTTCGGGGGGGCGAGCAGTACTTC. The encoded protein is CASSPWVRGGEQYF.

There are a few counts of this clonotype. The chain joins TRBV5-6 to TRBJ2-5; D uncertain. V was trimmed by 0 bases and J by 0 bases, leaving 9 bases between them. CDR3 length equals 15 residues. Germline V gives CDR1 SGHDT, CDR2 YYEEEE. CDR3 in DNA: TGTGCCAGCAGCTTGGGTCTCGGGCACCAAGAGACCCAGTACTTC. Its translation: CASSLGLGHQETQYF.

The rearrangement uses TRBV19 and TRBJ2-7; 9 bases map to TRBD2. The CDR3 has 15 amino acids. Losses at the gene ends were 6 bases for V and 6 bases for J; bases not matched to a gene: 12. Looked up from germline, CDR1 is LNHDA and CDR2 is SQIVND (reference sequence). The CDR3 loop reads CASSPGLAFNVEQYF. CDR3 DNA: TGTGCCAGTAGCCCGGGACTAGCCTTCAATGTCGAGCAGTACTTC.

As regards this clonotype: A much larger clone lies a single base off, so this may be a read error. The chain carries TRBV28 and TRBJ2-1; 11 bases line up with TRBD2. The CDR3 covers 15 residues. CDR1 MDHEN and CDR2 SYDVKM come from the germline V gene. This CDR3 is CASRLAGEGYNEQLF. In nucleotides, the CDR3 is TGTGCCAGCAGACTAGCGGGGGAGGGATACAATGAGCAGTTATTC.

This clonotype was detected only a few times. The chain combines TRBV3-1 with TRBJ2-3, with a possible D match to TRBD1 (6 bases). The CDR3 is made up of 15 amino acids. CDR1 and CDR2 (germline): LGHDT, YNNKEL (reference sequence). V gave up 4 bases and J gave up 4 bases, with 15 bases separating them. The CDR3 loop is CASSPRDKFPDTQYF. CDR3 sequence (DNA): TGTGCCAGCAGCCCCCGGGACAAGTTCCCAGATACGCAGTATTTT.

The chain is built from TRBV25-1 and TRBJ1-1; maybe TRBD1 (5 bases). This CDR3 spans 16 amino acids. Trimming removed 4 bases from V and 0 bases from J, with 15 bases in between. The germline CDR1 and CDR2 sequences are MGHDK and SYGVNS. CDR3 in amino acids: CASSASVGLLNTEAFF. CDR3 bases: TGTGCCAGCAGTGCGTCGGTGGGACTGCTGAACACTGAAGCTTTCTTT.

This clonotype was recorded at least ten times. The V and J genes are TRBV25-1 and TRBJ1-4; no firm D call. This CDR3 comprises 13 residues. Germline V lookup: CDR1 MGHDK, CDR2 SYGVNS. Trimming left V 2 bases short and J 6 bases short, with 7 bases between. The CDR3 is CASSEDRYEKLFF. The CDR3, as DNA: TGTGCCAGCAGTGAAGACCGGTATGAAAAACTGTTTTTT.

This clonotype was counted ten times or more. CDR3 sequence reads: CASSLVRGSEAFF. The DNA of the CDR3 is TGTGCCAGCAGCTTAGTTCGAGGATCTGAAGCTTTCTTT. The chain recombines TRBV7-2 with TRBJ1-1; D not certain. The germline gives CDR1 SGHTA, CDR2 FQGNSA. V lost 1 base and J 6 bases, leaving 9 bases between the germline ends. The CDR3 runs 13 residues.

This clonotype was counted many times. V and J are TRBV29-1 and TRBJ1-1; the D gene is possibly TRBD1 (6 bases). The V gene lost 5 bases and the J gene lost 4 bases, with 14 bases spanning the gap. This CDR3 is 13 amino acids long. Germline V CDR1 and CDR2: SQVTM, ANQGSEA. The CDR3, as DNA: TGCAGCGTTACTAAAAAGGGGGGCACTGAAGCTTTCTTT. Protein: CSVTKKGGTEAFF.

The rearrangement uses TRBV14 and TRBJ2-7; no clear D gene. Germline CDR1 and CDR2: SGHDN and FVKESK. The CDR3 sequence is 12 residues long. Trimming shortened V by 8 bases and J by 2 bases, and 10 bases separated the two germline ends. CDR3 sequence (DNA): TGTGCCAGCGGGCGGAACACCTACGAGCAGTACTTC. Translation gives CASGRNTYEQYF.

The sample holds many counts of this clonotype. V usage is TRBV7-9 and J usage is TRBJ2-7; 14 positions match TRBD2. V gave up 5 bases and J gave up 0 bases; unmatched junction bases: 12. This CDR3 spans 19 amino acids. CDR1 SEHNR and CDR2 FQNEAQ come from the germline V gene (reference sequence). The CDR3 DNA is TGTGCCAGCAGCACTACCACCGGGACTAGCGGGAGTCCCTCCTACGAGCAGTACTTC. Its translation is CASSTTTGTSGSPSYEQYF. Combining the CDR3 with reference TRBV7-9 and TRBJ2-7 gives the whole variable domain DTGVSQNPRHKITKRGQNVTFRCDPISEHNRLYWYRQTLGQGPEFLTYFQNEAQLEKSRLLSDRFSAERPKGSFSTLEIQRTEQGDSAMYLCASSTTTGTSGSPSYEQYFGPGTRLTVT.